Listed here are 24 T cell receptor beta chains from one sample, sequenced in a study of regulatory T cells in long-lasting Graves disease. Time point reported: persistent/refractory GD, antithyroid drugs over 5 years with positive TRAb. Preparation of the TCR library used RNA extracted from PBMCs. Libraries of TCR beta came from iRepertoire HTBI primers plus Arm-PCR of CDR3 regions. Each CDR3 protein gets one entry after TCRdb re-called the multiplex PCR reads with MiXCR. The sample has about 460,000 distinct CDR3 sequences; 20% to 25% are singletons. Sequenced material: peripheral blood mononuclear cells (PBMCs), taken when the disease was refractory, from a patient treated with antithyroid drugs. These receptors originate from a female donor with Graves disease.

The CDR3 DNA is TGCAGTGCTATATCCACTGAAGCTTTCTTT. Amino acids: CSAISTEAFF. The chain uses TRBV20-1 and TRBJ1-1; D not certain. V was cut by 4 bases and J by 4 bases, with 4 bases left in between. This CDR3 comprises 10 residues. CDR1 is DFQATT and CDR2 is SNEGSKA in the germline V gene (reference sequence).

Many counts were recorded for this clonotype. The CDR3 here is CSVDDGPYGYTF. For the CDR3, the DNA is TGCAGCGTTGACGACGGTCCGTATGGCTACACCTTC. J is TRBJ1-2 and V is TRBV29-1; D remains ambiguous. Germline V gene lookup returns CDR1 SQVTM and CDR2 ANQGSEA. Trimming took off 3 bases at V and 5 bases at J, with 10 bases between the two ends. This CDR3 contains 12 residues.

This clonotype was counted many times. The CDR3 region is CASSDGTYSNQPQHF. The CDR3 DNA is TGTGCCAGCAGTGACGGGACCTATAGCAATCAGCCCCAGCATTTT. The V gene is TRBV6-1, the J gene TRBJ1-5; a weak D match, TRBD1 (5 bases). The CDR3 covers 15 residues. Trimming cost V 3 bases and J 0 bases, with 9 bases left between them. Germline CDR1 is MNHNS and CDR2 is SASEGT.

A word on this clonotype: This may be a read error, as it is one base from a much larger clone. V and J are TRBV6-1 and TRBJ1-2; a weak D match, TRBD1 (5 bases). This CDR3 region has 14 residues. CDR1 is MNHNS and CDR2 is SASEGT in the germline V gene. The CDR3 loop reads CASRRDGLNYGHTF. CDR3 coding DNA: TGTGCCAGCAGAAGGGACGGACTAAACTATGGCCACACCTTC.

The chain uses TRBV5-1 and TRBJ1-4, with no clear D. The length of the CDR3 is 17 residues. Germline CDR1 SGHRS, CDR2 YFSETQ. V lost 0 bases to trimming and J lost 0 bases, with 12 bases between them. The CDR3 nucleotides read TGCGCCAGCAGCTTGGCCGGAGATTTCGCAACTAATGAAAAACTGTTTTTT. It is translated as CASSLAGDFATNEKLFF.

This clonotype has a handful of counts. In nucleotides, the CDR3 is TGTGCCAGCAGTCGACGACAGGGGCAGATGATAGGGTACTTC. It translates to CASSRRQGQMIGYF. The gene calls are TRBV6-1 and TRBJ2-4, with 8 nucleotides matching TRBD1. The CDR3 is 14 amino acids. The V and J ends lost 5 bases and 15 bases, in that order; junction bases with no gene match: 15. CDR1 and CDR2 from the germline V gene are MNHNS and SASEGT.

This clonotype has at least ten counts. In DNA form, the CDR3 reads TGTGCCAGCAGCTTCCCCGGCCATGGGGGGACTGAAGCTTTCTTT. This codes for CASSFPGHGGTEAFF. The chain combines TRBV7-8 with TRBJ1-1; tentatively, D is TRBD1 (5 bases). Germline-derived CDR1 and CDR2 are SGHVS and FQNEAQ. The CDR3 is 15 amino acids. The ends were cut back, 3 bases at V and 5 bases at J, with 16 bases in the middle.

This clonotype appeared a few times. The gene calls are TRBV13 and TRBJ1-4, with a weak D call TRBD1 (5 bases). In germline, CDR1 is PRHDT, CDR2 FYEKMQ (reference sequence). The CDR3 extends over 14 amino acids. Trimming stripped 5 bases from V and 5 bases from J, with 12 bases between. The CDR3 protein is CASSTGTRNEKLFF. The CDR3 coding sequence is TGTGCCAGCAGCACCGGGACCAGAAATGAAAAACTGTTTTTT. The full variable domain, its missing parts supplied by reference TRBV13 and TRBJ1-4, is AAGVIQSPRHLIKEKRETATLKCYPIPRHDTVYWYQQGPGQDPQFLISFYEKMQSDKGSIPDRFSAQQFSDYHSELNMSSLELGDSALYFCASSTGTRNEKLFFGSGTQLSVL.

This clonotype occurred a few times. The chain uses TRBV30 and TRBJ1-4; D perhaps matches TRBD1 (5 bases). The V and J ends lost 4 bases and 5 bases respectively, with 11 bases between them. The CDR3 loop spans 13 amino acids. Germline lookup yields CDR1 GTSNPN and CDR2 SVGIG (reference sequence). The DNA for the CDR3 is TGTGCCTGGATACCTAGGGACAATGAAAAACTGTTTTTT. It is translated as CAWIPRDNEKLFF.

This clonotype turned up a few times. For the CDR3, the DNA is TGTGCCAGCTCAGGCCGGGACTTCACTGAAGCTTTCTTT. Encoded protein: CASSGRDFTEAFF. The chain employs TRBV18 and TRBJ1-1; D may be TRBD1 (5 bases). The V and J ends lost 5 bases and 4 bases respectively, with 11 bases between them. CDR3 length equals 13 residues. Per germline, CDR1 KGHSH and CDR2 LQKENI.

This clonotype was found a few times. This chain uses TRBV30 with TRBJ1-1; D is uncertain. The CDR3 runs 13 residues. Germline V CDR1 and CDR2: GTSNPN, SVGIG (reference sequence). The germline V and J ends were trimmed by 0 bases and 2 bases, with 7 bases remaining between them. CDR3 nucleotide sequence: TGTGCCTGGAGTGTAACCGTCAACACTGAAGCTTTCTTT. Protein sequence: CAWSVTVNTEAFF.

Many counts were recorded for this clonotype. The chain employs TRBV28 and TRBJ1-3, with 9 bases fitting TRBD1. With 10 bases clipped from V and 2 bases from J, the junction kept 3 bases outside the gene matches. The germline CDR1 and CDR2 sequences are MDHEN and SYDVKM. The CDR3 runs 13 residues. This CDR3 is CATRTGAGNTIYF. CDR3 DNA: TGTGCCACCCGGACAGGGGCTGGAAACACCATATATTTT.

This clonotype has more than one count but fewer than ten. The rearrangement uses TRBV2 and TRBJ1-2; D is unresolved. CDR1 and CDR2 from the germline V gene are SNHLY and FYNNEI. V lost 1 base and J 7 bases, leaving 13 bases between the germline ends. This CDR3 has 14 residues. As DNA, the CDR3 is TGTGCCAGCAGTGAAGAAAAGGGTGGCTTTGGCTACACCTTC. Its translation: CASSEEKGGFGYTF.

This clonotype was observed at least ten times. The chain recombines TRBV2 with TRBJ2-7; no definite D call. Trimming removed 6 bases at V and 2 bases at J, with 8 bases between. The CDR3 contains 12 residues. Per the germline V gene, CDR1 is SNHLY and CDR2 is FYNNEI. CDR3 in amino acids: CASRKAAYEQYF. CDR3 DNA sequence: TGTGCCAGCAGGAAGGCAGCCTACGAGCAGTACTTC.

This clonotype occurred many times. CDR3 region: CASSYSLAGSYEQYF. Written as DNA, the CDR3 is TGTGCCAGCAGTTACAGTCTAGCGGGGTCCTACGAGCAGTACTTC. V gene TRBV6-2 or TRBV6-3 combines with J gene TRBJ2-7, with 9 bases aligning to TRBD2. Germline V gene lookup returns CDR1 MNHEY and CDR2 SVGEGT. V shed 2 bases and J 1 base; nucleotides not matched to a gene: 3. The CDR3 consists of 15 residues.

This clonotype has ten or more counts. The genes are TRBV12-3 or TRBV12-4 and TRBJ1-2, with unresolved D. CDR3 length: 12 residues. Trimming cost V 6 bases and J 5 bases, with 10 bases left between them. The CDR3 DNA reads TGTGCCAGCAGCTATGGACTGTATGGCTACACCTTC. Amino acid sequence: CASSYGLYGYTF.

Points on this clonotype: A much larger clone lies a single base off, so this may be a read error. The chain recombines TRBV10-3 with TRBJ1-5; D is uncertain. V was trimmed by 6 bases and J by 6 bases, leaving 6 bases between them. Germline CDR1 reads ENHRY; CDR2 reads SYGVKD. The CDR3 extends over 11 amino acids. The DNA for the CDR3 is TGTGCCATCAGAAATAGTCAGCCCCAGCATTTT. It specifies CAIRNSQPQHF.

The chain joins TRBV6-1 to TRBJ2-2; 10 bases align to TRBD1. The germline gives CDR1 MNHNS, CDR2 SASEGT. The CDR3 loop spans 15 amino acids. Losses at the gene ends were 6 bases for V and 3 bases for J; bases not matched to a gene: 4. The CDR3 nucleotides read TGTGCCAGCAGGCAGACAGGGGGCTACACCGGGGAGCTGTTTTTT. Protein: CASRQTGGYTGELFF.

This clonotype turned up a few times. J is TRBJ1-5 and V is TRBV24-1; the D is unclear. V lost 12 bases and J lost 0, with 11 bases in between. The germline CDR1 and CDR2 sequences are KGHDR and SFDVKD. The CDR3 runs 13 residues. CDR3 nucleotides: TGTGCCGCCTCGGGCCGTAGCAATCAGCCCCAGCATTTT. Encoded protein: CAASGRSNQPQHF.

The V call is TRBV28, the J call TRBJ2-5; D unresolved. V lost 2 bases to trimming and J lost 5 bases, with 18 bases between them. Germline V gene lookup returns CDR1 MDHEN and CDR2 SYDVKM. This CDR3 comprises 16 residues. In DNA, the CDR3 is TGTGCCAGCAGTTTAGATCTTGGCCAACATGGGGAGACCCAGTACTTC. It specifies CASSLDLGQHGETQYF.

This clonotype was detected ten times or more. The rearrangement uses TRBV20-1 and TRBJ1-1; D not certain. CDR3 length equals 13 residues. V lost 0 bases and J 5 bases, leaving 10 bases between the germline ends. Germline assignment: CDR1 DFQATT and CDR2 SNEGSKA (reference sequence). Written as DNA, the CDR3 is TGCAGTGCTAGAGATTCAATAGATACTGAAGCTTTCTTT. Its translation: CSARDSIDTEAFF.

The rearrangement links TRBV10-2 to TRBJ2-7; D perhaps matches TRBD2 (6 bases). V gave up 0 bases and J gave up 4 bases, with 10 bases separating them. Germline V gene lookup returns CDR1 WSHSY and CDR2 SAAADI. This CDR3 contains 14 residues. DNA of the CDR3: TGCGCCAGCAGTGAGTCACGGGGGATGTACGAGCAGTACTTC. It specifies CASSESRGMYEQYF.

In its sample, this clonotype was seen many times. V gene TRBV27 combines with J gene TRBJ2-5; 7 bases line up with TRBD2. The J segment lost 7 bases and the V segment lost 2 bases, leaving 13 bases of the junction unmatched. From germline, CDR1 is MNHEY and CDR2 SMNVEV (reference sequence). The CDR3 extends over 16 amino acids. CDR3: CASSLAVVSGEGTQYF. CDR3 sequence (DNA): TGTGCCAGCAGTTTAGCGGTGGTGAGCGGGGAGGGGACCCAGTACTTC.

This chain uses TRBV5-1 with TRBJ1-1; 7 nucleotides line up with TRBD1. CDR1 and CDR2 from the germline V gene are SGHRS and YFSETQ. CDR3 length: 16 amino acids. V lost 4 bases to trimming and J lost 1 base; unmatched junction nucleotides: 10. CDR3 region: CASSIRAGTENTEAFF. The DNA for the CDR3 is TGCGCCAGCAGCATACGCGCCGGGACAGAGAACACTGAAGCTTTCTTT.